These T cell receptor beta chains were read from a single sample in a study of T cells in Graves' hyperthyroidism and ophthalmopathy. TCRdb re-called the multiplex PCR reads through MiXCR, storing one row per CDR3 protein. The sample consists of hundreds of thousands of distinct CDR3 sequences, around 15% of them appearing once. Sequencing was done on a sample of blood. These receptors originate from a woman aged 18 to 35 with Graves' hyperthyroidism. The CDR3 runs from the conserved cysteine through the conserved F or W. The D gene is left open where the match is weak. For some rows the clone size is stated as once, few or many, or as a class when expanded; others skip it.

CSATAGTGKGYEQYF | TGCAGTGCAACCGCCGGGACAGGGAAGGGTTACGAGCAGTACTTC | 15 | many | TRBJ2-7 | TRBD1 | TRBV20-1
CASSHEQGATEAFF | TGCGCCAGCAGCCACGAACAGGGGGCCACTGAAGCTTTCTTT | 14 | - | TRBJ1-1 | TRBD1 | TRBV4-1
CASSFTGKNNEQYF | TGTGCCAGCAGCTTTACAGGGAAGAACAACGAGCAGTACTTC | 14 | many | TRBJ2-7 | - | TRBV7-9
CSARGRSLGWETQYF | TGCAGTGCTAGAGGCAGATCGCTGGGCTGGGAGACCCAGTACTTC | 15 | many | TRBJ2-5 | - | TRBV20-1
CASRPTLTGGNNSPLHF | TGTGCCAGCAGACCAACCCTGACAGGGGGCAATAATTCACCCCTCCACTTT | 17 | - | TRBJ1-6 | TRBD1 | TRBV7-9
CASSPVGLPTYGYTF | TGTGCCAGCTCACCAGTAGGGTTGCCCACCTATGGCTACACCTTC | 15 | many | TRBJ1-2 | - | TRBV18
CASSGPSGQPQHF | TGTGCCAGCAGTGGGCCCTCGGGCCAGCCCCAGCATTTT | 13 | - | TRBJ1-5 | - | TRBV6-2/TRBV6-3
CSATGRGDTQYF | TGCAGTGCAACAGGGAGGGGGGATACGCAGTATTTT | 12 | many | TRBJ2-3 | - | TRBV20-1
CASSWDRPNQPQHF | TGTGCCAGCAGTTGGGACAGACCCAATCAGCCCCAGCATTTT | 14 | few | TRBJ1-5 | TRBD1 | TRBV7-9
CASSRFSGTGFIIGGVTQYF | TGCGCCAGCAGCCGGTTCTCCGGGACAGGATTTATCATAGGTGGGGTGACCCAGTACTTC | 20 | few | TRBJ2-5 | TRBD1 | TRBV4-1
CASSYIYNEQFF | TGTGCCAGCAGCTACATTTACAATGAGCAGTTCTTC | 12 | many | TRBJ2-1 | - | TRBV6-2/TRBV6-3
CASSPTVYGYTF | TGTGCCAGCAGCCCGACGGTCTATGGCTACACCTTC | 12 | - | TRBJ1-2 | - | TRBV7-2
CASSQGGRGTYNEQFF | TGTGCCAGCAGCCAAGGCGGGAGAGGAACCTACAATGAGCAGTTCTTC | 16 | many | TRBJ2-1 | TRBD2 | TRBV14
CASSSLQGESYEQYF | TGTGCCAGCAGTTCACTACAGGGTGAATCCTACGAGCAGTACTTC | 15 | many | TRBJ2-7 | - | TRBV27
CASRRPYSNQPQHF | TGTGCCAGTAGGAGGCCTTATAGCAATCAGCCCCAGCATTTT | 14 | few | TRBJ1-5 | - | TRBV19
CASSSSGGSYEQYF | TGTGCCAGCAGTTCTTCAGGGGGCTCCTACGAGCAGTACTTC | 14 | many | TRBJ2-7 | TRBD1 | TRBV28
CAWAGTPGSYEQYF | TGTGCCTGGGCCGGGACTCCAGGCTCCTACGAGCAGTACTTC | 14 | - | TRBJ2-7 | - | TRBV30
CASSEDGPVHVRKATGELFF | TGTGCCAGCAGTGAAGACGGCCCGGTCCACGTACGGAAAGCCACCGGGGAGCTGTTTTTT | 20 | few | TRBJ2-2 | - | TRBV6-1
CASSPRDKLYEQYF | TGTGCCAGCTCCCCCCGGGACAAACTCTACGAGCAGTACTTC | 14 | few | TRBJ2-7 | - | TRBV5-8
CSVDSGQGGPYEQYF | TGCAGCGTTGATTCGGGACAGGGGGGCCCCTACGAGCAGTACTTC | 15 | few | TRBJ2-7 | TRBD1 | TRBV29-1
CASSGGGPYNEQFF | TGTGCCAGCAGCGGGGGGGGTCCTTACAATGAGCAGTTCTTC | 14 | many | TRBJ2-1 | TRBD2 | TRBV7-9
CASRRTVGGELFF | TGTGCCAGCAGGCGGACAGTTGGCGGGGAGCTGTTTTTT | 13 | many | TRBJ2-2 | - | TRBV28
CASSEGGSLARRYNEQFF | TGCGCCAGCAGTGAGGGGGGTTCGCTAGCTCGTAGATACAATGAGCAGTTCTTC | 18 | few | TRBJ2-1 | - | TRBV10-2
CATAETGRQETQYF | TGTGCCACTGCCGAGACAGGGAGGCAAGAGACCCAGTACTTC | 14 | many | TRBJ2-5 | - | TRBV24-1
CSARDLSAGVNEQFF | TGCAGTGCTAGAGATCTGTCAGCTGGGGTCAATGAGCAGTTCTTC | 15 | - | TRBJ2-1 | - | TRBV20-1
CASRIAGNTGELFF | TGTGCCAGCAGAATAGCGGGAAACACCGGGGAGCTGTTTTTT | 14 | - | TRBJ2-2 | TRBD2 | TRBV14
CASRPTTNEKLFF | TGTGCCAGCAGACCGACAACTAATGAAAAACTGTTTTTT | 13 | - | TRBJ1-4 | - | TRBV6-1
CASSQFLPGIKRGYTF | TGTGCCAGCAGCCAATTTTTGCCCGGGATCAAGCGTGGCTACACCTTC | 16 | - | TRBJ1-2 | - | TRBV7-8
CSAAFRTVILETQYF | TGCAGTGCGGCCTTTAGGACAGTCATTTTGGAGACCCAGTACTTC | 15 | - | TRBJ2-5 | - | TRBV20-1
CASSFTGPSGYEQYF | TGTGCCAGCAGTTTTACGGGACCCAGTGGCTACGAGCAGTACTTC | 15 | few | TRBJ2-7 | - | TRBV6-2/TRBV6-3
CASSLDLAADYNEQFF | TGTGCCAGCAGCTTAGACCTAGCGGCGGACTACAATGAGCAGTTCTTC | 16 | few | TRBJ2-1 | TRBD2 | TRBV5-5
CASRWDGTGELFF | TGTGCCAGCAGATGGGACGGCACCGGGGAGCTGTTTTTT | 13 | many | TRBJ2-2 | - | TRBV12-3/TRBV12-4
CASREGTGGTRTFGNEQFF | TGTGCCAGCAGGGAAGGTACGGGGGGAACTCGAACTTTCGGCAATGAGCAGTTCTTC | 19 | few | TRBJ2-1 | TRBD2 | TRBV14
CAIRGTSSLPADTQYF | TGTGCCATCAGGGGAACTAGCTCCCTCCCCGCAGATACGCAGTATTTT | 16 | few | TRBJ2-3 | - | TRBV2
CASAATKRTGELFF | TGTGCCAGCGCCGCTACCAAGAGGACCGGGGAGCTGTTTTTT | 14 | - | TRBJ2-2 | - | TRBV27
CASSSSHTGTGVSGNTIYF | TGTGCCAGCAGCTCTAGTCATACCGGGACAGGGGTTTCTGGAAACACCATATATTTT | 19 | - | TRBJ1-3 | TRBD1 | TRBV7-8
CSAGASGRSETQYF | TGCAGTGCTGGGGCTAGCGGGAGGTCAGAGACCCAGTACTTC | 14 | many | TRBJ2-5 | TRBD2 | TRBV20-1
CASSDRVSTDTQYF | TGTGCCAGCAGCGACAGGGTCAGCACAGATACGCAGTATTTT | 14 | many | TRBJ2-3 | TRBD1 | TRBV12-3/TRBV12-4
CASNRDGRTSGRGEQYF | TGTGCCAGCAACCGGGACGGACGGACTAGCGGGAGAGGCGAGCAGTACTTC | 17 | many | TRBJ2-7 | TRBD2 | TRBV11-2
CASRVAANTGELFF | TGTGCCAGTAGGGTCGCGGCGAACACCGGGGAGCTGTTTTTT | 14 | - | TRBJ2-2 | - | TRBV19
CASSYTTGGWYAGELFF | TGTGCCAGCAGTTATACGACAGGGGGTTGGTACGCCGGGGAGCTGTTTTTT | 17 | - | TRBJ2-2 | TRBD1 | TRBV6-2/TRBV6-3
CASKENPAYHEQYF | TGTGCCAGCAAGGAGAATCCCGCGTACCACGAGCAGTACTTC | 14 | many | TRBJ2-7 | - | TRBV2
CASSSDNGNTIYF | TGTGCCAGCAGTTCAGACAATGGAAACACCATATATTTT | 13 | - | TRBJ1-3 | - | TRBV2